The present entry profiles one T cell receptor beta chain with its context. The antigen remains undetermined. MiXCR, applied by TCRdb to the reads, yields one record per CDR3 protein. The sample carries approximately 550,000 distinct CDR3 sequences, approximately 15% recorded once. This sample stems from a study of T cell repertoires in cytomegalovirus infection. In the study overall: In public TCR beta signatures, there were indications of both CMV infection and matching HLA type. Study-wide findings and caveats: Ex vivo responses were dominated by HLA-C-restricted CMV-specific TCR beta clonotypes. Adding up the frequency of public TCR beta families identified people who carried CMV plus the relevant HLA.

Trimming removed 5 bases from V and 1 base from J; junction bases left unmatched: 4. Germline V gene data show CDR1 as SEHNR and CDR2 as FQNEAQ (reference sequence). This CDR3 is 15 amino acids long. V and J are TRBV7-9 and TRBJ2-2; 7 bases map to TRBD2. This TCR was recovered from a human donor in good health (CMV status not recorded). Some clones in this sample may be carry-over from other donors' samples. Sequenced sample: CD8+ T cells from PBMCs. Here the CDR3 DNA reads TGTGCCAGCAGCCTACTAGCGAGGAACACCGGGGAGCTGTTTTTT. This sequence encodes CASSLLARNTGELFF.